This T cell receptor beta chain was documented in a study of blood T cell repertoires in COVID-19 (dated by TCRdb to about 2020). Regarding the complete study: Samples covering the acute and convalescent phases of COVID-19 were provided by collaborators in the United States, Italy and Spain. Sample metadata almost always included a de-identified subject ID, COVID-19 status, age in years and sex. The repertoires were made available in a free public database intended to serve as a resource for research on the immune response to SARS-CoV-2. The material from the prospective study consisted of cDNA or gDNA derived from T cells, B-cell-depleted T cells, or PBMCs. Samples were obtained from the ongoing ImmuneRACE study (first 160 participants) and from approximately 1,200 subjects provided by 6 global collaborators. Where HLA class I and class II types were available, the types were taken from metadata supplied by the sample provider, not from assay-based typing. Deeply sampled blood TCRbeta repertoires from subjects exposed to, actively infected with, or recovered from COVID-19 were included in the dataset. General conclusions and limits of the study: How much clinical and demographic metadata was included differed by source and by participant, and the metadata was provided uncurated.

From V the trimming removes 6 bases and from J it removes 4 bases, while the gene matches leave 6 bases of the junction unaccounted for. Spanning cysteine to phenylalanine, the CDR3 consists of 15 amino acids. Only the CDR3 part of the read is kept: 45 bases, read in frame from the first base. The germline V gene gives CDR1 as ENHRY and CDR2 as SYGVKD. The immunoSEQ Assay, a bias-controlled multiplex PCR, was used to amplify TCRbeta CDR3 regions from genomic DNA. On the study's bioinformatics: The number of nucleated cells in each sample was estimated from the amplification of reference gene primers within the assay. Sequence reads were collapsed and filtered to measure the absolute abundance of every unique TCRbeta CDR3 rearrangement. For each sample, productive Simpson clonality was calculated as the square root of Simpson's diversity index over productive rearrangements. TCRdb provides this immuneACCESS table in a form limited to in-frame rearrangements. Some clones are lacking; in checked studies, under half of them reflect an unresolved V gene, and why the rest are absent is not known. The DNA gave D and trimming, while V, J and clone size come from that table. The table for this sample lists 200,000 to 300,000 clones; around 86% of them were counted only once. The ten largest clones represent about 3.3% of the sample.

Note on this clone: The antigen it binds to is not known. Base-call qualities are not available, and no considerably larger clone is one nucleotide away.

Enrolling through a virtual design, the prospective study's participants ranged in age from roughly 18 to 95 years and lived across roughly 24 United States geographic areas. Cohort assignment in the prospective study relied on participant-reported clinical history from a screening survey and a study questionnaire. In the prospective study, whole blood, serum and a nasopharyngeal or oropharyngeal swab were collected from each participant by mobile phlebotomists. Additional blood draws and questionnaires over an approximately 2-month period could optionally be provided by prospective study participants. Before DNA extraction, blood samples from the prospective study were shipped at room temperature or frozen.

The chain couples TRBV10-3 to TRBJ2-2, with 9 bases aligning to TRBD1. The origin of this receptor is a woman in her forties with acute COVID-19. The sequencing sample was made of PBMCs or T cells enriched from blood (not recorded which). The DNA sequence reads TGTGCCATCAGAGGGACAGGGCAGGGCACCGGGGAGCTGTTTTTT. Its product reads: CAIRGTGQGTGELFF.